The 21 T cell receptor beta chains in this list originate from one sample, sequenced in a study of T-cell reconstitution after alpha-beta-depleted transplantation in children. Unique molecular identifiers were incorporated when the TCRbeta library was constructed. One entry per CDR3 protein, called by TCRdb with MiXCR from the PCR reads. The data contain approximately 170,000 distinct CDR3 sequences, 8.5% to 14% of them singletons. Sequencing used PBMCs, obtained before TCRalphabeta/CD19-depleted stem cell transplant. The receptors originated from a boy aged 2 to 10 with acute myeloid leukemia, due to receive a stem cell transplant.

Ten or more counts support this clonotype. The gene calls are TRBV27 and TRBJ2-1; tentatively, D is TRBD1 (6 bases). The V end was cut by 6 bases, the J end by 5 bases, with 14 bases between. CDR3 size: 14 residues. Germline V gene sequence: CDR1 MNHEY, CDR2 SMNVEV (reference sequence). CDR3 coding DNA: TGTGCCAGCAGCAAACAAACAGGGAACAATGAGCAGTTCTTC. Its translation: CASSKQTGNNEQFF.

There are many counts of this clonotype. The V call is TRBV7-9, the J call TRBJ2-2, with 8 bases matching TRBD1. Trimming cost V 5 bases and J 7 bases; bases outside gene matches: 3. CDR3 length equals 13 residues. From germline, CDR1 is SEHNR and CDR2 FQNEAQ (reference sequence). In DNA form, the CDR3 reads TGTGCCAGCAGCCAACAGGGGGTCGGGGAGCTGTTTTTT. It codes for CASSQQGVGELFF.

This clonotype has just a few counts. This chain links TRBV28 with TRBJ2-1, with 7 bases matching TRBD2. V lost 4 bases and J lost 7; bases outside the gene matches: 7. CDR3 length: 14 residues. The germline V gene encodes CDR1 MDHEN and CDR2 SYDVKM. In DNA form, the CDR3 reads TGTGCCAGCAGTTCTGGCGGGAGTTGGAATGAGCAGTTCTTC. Its translation is CASSSGGSWNEQFF.

This clonotype was picked up many times. This rearrangement joins TRBV5-1 to TRBJ1-1; TRBD1 is a possible D gene (5 bases). V was clipped by 5 bases and J by 6 bases, with 23 bases between them. Per the germline V gene, CDR1 is SGHRS and CDR2 is YFSETQ. The CDR3 spans 16 residues. The CDR3 coding sequence is TGCGCCAGCAGTTGGACGGGGGTTCAGGTGGACGCTGAAGCTTTCTTT. It codes for CASSWTGVQVDAEAFF.

This clonotype was counted many times. The chain joins TRBV14 to TRBJ1-5; D not resolved. Trimming left V 0 bases short and J 3 bases short, with 3 bases between. Germline CDR1 reads SGHDN; CDR2 reads FVKESK. The CDR3 loop spans 13 amino acids. The CDR3 region has the DNA TGTGCCAGCAGCCAAGATCACAATCAGCCCCAGCATTTT. Translated: CASSQDHNQPQHF.

This clonotype has at least ten counts. The chain uses TRBV29-1 and TRBJ2-1, with 9 bases identical to TRBD1. From germline, CDR1 is SQVTM and CDR2 ANQGSEA. V lost 7 bases to trimming and J lost 6 bases; unmatched junction nucleotides: 13. The CDR3 is made up of 15 amino acids. In nucleotides, the CDR3 is TGCAGCGGCTCCCGGTCGGGACAGGGCCTCAATGAGCAGTTCTTC. The encoded protein is CSGSRSGQGLNEQFF.

This clonotype was seen repeatedly, ten times or more. The genes are TRBV3-1 and TRBJ2-5; no clear D gene. There are 15 residues in the CDR3. Trimming took 0 bases from V and 5 from J, leaving 13 bases between them. Germline V gene sequence: CDR1 LGHDT, CDR2 YNNKEL (reference sequence). This CDR3 is CASSQEGLDRETQYF. CDR3 DNA: TGTGCCAGCAGCCAAGAGGGCCTGGACCGTGAGACCCAGTACTTC.

This clonotype was recorded many times. The chain recombines TRBV5-1 with TRBJ2-5; 10 nucleotides match TRBD1. The V gene's germline CDR1 is SGHRS and CDR2 YFSETQ. The V gene end was trimmed by 1 base and the J gene end by 5 bases; junction bases not matched to a gene: 5. The CDR3 extends over 15 amino acids. In nucleotides, the CDR3 is TGCGCCAGCAGCTTGCCCGGGACAGGGGAGGAGACCCAGTACTTC. This sequence encodes CASSLPGTGEETQYF.

The table lists this clonotype with many counts. The rearrangement uses TRBV11-2 and TRBJ1-5, with a tentative D call TRBD1 (5 bases). Germline V gene data show CDR1 as SGHAT and CDR2 as FQNNGV. There are 14 residues in the CDR3. Trimming pared 5 bases from V and 3 bases from J, leaving 11 bases between. The CDR3 loop reads CASSREGSNQPQHF. The CDR3, as DNA: TGTGCCAGCAGCCGAGAGGGGTCCAATCAGCCCCAGCATTTT.

This clonotype has at least ten counts. The chain couples TRBV20-1 to TRBJ1-1; D unresolved. The CDR3 extends over 18 amino acids. From germline, CDR1 is DFQATT and CDR2 SNEGSKA (reference sequence). V lost 5 bases, J lost 1 base, and 26 bases lay in between. DNA for the CDR3: TGCAGTGCTTGGGATATCAAGCTGGTCTGGACCCAGAACACTGAAGCTTTCTTT. Protein: CSAWDIKLVWTQNTEAFF.

In its sample, this clonotype was seen many times. The chain is built from TRBV3-1 and TRBJ2-7; 13 bases agree with TRBD2. Losses at the gene ends were 4 bases for V and 9 bases for J; bases not matched to a gene: 6. The CDR3 spans 14 residues. Germline loops: CDR1 LGHDT, CDR2 YNNKEL (reference sequence). The CDR3 sequence: CASSPGLAGSAQYF. The CDR3 nucleotides read TGTGCCAGCAGCCCGGGACTAGCGGGGTCGGCGCAGTACTTC.

In this sample, this clonotype turned up many times. The chain couples TRBV10-2 to TRBJ2-2, with a possible D match to TRBD1 (6 bases). The CDR3 contains 15 residues. Germline CDR1 is WSHSY and CDR2 is SAAADI. Trimming removed 2 bases at V and 6 bases at J, with 13 bases between. The CDR3 coding sequence is TGCGCCAGCAGTGAGAAGGCAGGGGCCCCCGGGGAGCTGTTTTTT. This gives the protein CASSEKAGAPGELFF.

Many counts were recorded for this clonotype. The V gene is TRBV12-3 or TRBV12-4, the J gene TRBJ2-3, with TRBD2 matching over 8 bases. V was clipped by 5 bases and J by 0 bases; unmatched bases: 7. This CDR3 is built from 16 residues. The CDR3 protein is CASSLQLAVSTDTQYF. The CDR3 DNA reads as TGTGCCAGCAGTCTTCAACTAGCGGTTAGCACAGATACGCAGTATTTT.

This clonotype was counted ten times or more. The chain combines TRBV20-1 with TRBJ2-7; 12 bases match TRBD2. Germline values: CDR1 DFQATT, CDR2 SNEGSKA (reference sequence). The CDR3 runs to 15 residues. The V segment lost 6 bases and the J segment 4 bases; nucleotides outside the gene matches: 10. Written as DNA, the CDR3 is TGCAGTGCAACGACTAGCGGGAGTATGGTATACGAGCAGTACTTC. Translation: CSATTSGSMVYEQYF.

This clonotype showed up many times. V and J are TRBV20-1 and TRBJ2-7; D unclear. CDR3 length equals 13 residues. From germline, CDR1 is DFQATT and CDR2 SNEGSKA (reference sequence). Deletions cut 3 bases from V and 6 bases from J, with 15 bases between. For the CDR3, the DNA is TGCAGTGCTAGGGAAACAGTTTTTTCCGAGCAGTACTTC. Translation gives CSARETVFSEQYF.

This clonotype was observed many times. This sequence joins TRBV20-1 and TRBJ1-2; D is undetermined. Trimming took 4 bases from V and 3 from J, leaving 6 bases between them. The CDR3 is 11 residues long. Per germline, CDR1 DFQATT and CDR2 SNEGSKA (reference sequence). CDR3 region: CSATRDYGYTF. DNA of the CDR3: TGCAGTGCTACAAGGGACTATGGCTACACCTTC.

This clonotype was seen a few times. This rearrangement joins TRBV10-3 to TRBJ1-2, with unresolved D. Germline CDR1 reads ENHRY; CDR2 reads SYGVKD. This CDR3 is 13 amino acids long. Trimming cost V 7 bases and J 6 bases, with 15 bases left between them. For the CDR3, the DNA is TGTGCCATCACCGGGGAGTCGCCTAATGGCTACACCTTC. Protein product: CAITGESPNGYTF.

Ten or more counts support this clonotype. The chain recombines TRBV5-5 with TRBJ1-1; D is perhaps TRBD1 (6 bases). The ends were cut back, 2 bases at V and 4 bases at J, with 12 bases in the middle. Germline-derived CDR1 and CDR2 are SGHKS and YYEKEE (reference sequence). CDR3 length: 14 amino acids. Here the CDR3 reads CASSFRTEGTEAFF. In DNA, the CDR3 is TGTGCCAGCAGCTTCCGGACAGAGGGCACTGAAGCTTTCTTT.

This clonotype appeared many times. The J gene is TRBJ2-1, the V gene TRBV19, with D perhaps matching TRBD2 (5 bases). The V gene lost 10 bases and the J gene lost 8 bases, with 18 bases spanning the gap. Germline V gene data show CDR1 as LNHDA and CDR2 as SQIVND (reference sequence). The CDR3 is made up of 13 amino acids. This CDR3 reads CATRTESVHEQFF. The CDR3 nucleotides are TGTGCCACCCGGACTGAAAGTGTCCATGAGCAGTTCTTC.

The table lists this clonotype with many counts. V and J are TRBV6-5 and TRBJ1-4; D gene unclear. From germline, CDR1 is MNHEY and CDR2 SVGAGI. Trimming left V 3 bases short and J 6 bases short, with 11 bases between. The CDR3 sequence is 14 residues long. CDR3 sequence (DNA): TGTGCCAGCAGTTATTTGACTGGGGATGAAAAACTGTTTTTT. Translated: CASSYLTGDEKLFF.

The chain couples TRBV6-5 to TRBJ1-2, with D possibly being TRBD1 (6 bases). Germline-derived CDR1 and CDR2 are MNHEY and SVGAGI. The ends were cut back, 6 bases at V and 8 bases at J, with 19 bases in the middle. The CDR3 consists of 14 residues. The CDR3 spells CASSYALGGHGYTF. For the CDR3, the DNA is TGTGCCAGCAGCTACGCGCTCGGGGGGCACGGCTACACCTTC.